The following is a T cell receptor beta chain sequence with its context. Its antigen is unidentified. CDR1 LGHNA and CDR2 YSLEER come from the germline V gene. This CDR3 contains 14 residues. V lost 4 bases, J lost 5 bases, and 15 bases lay in between. This sample was included in a study of Ad26.COV2.S vaccination and SARS-CoV-2 variants. The wider study: It was the COV1001 Ad26.COV2.S trial arm that included the donor. Participants got Ad26.COV2.S intramuscularly, once or twice 56 days apart.

This table comes from immunoSEQ multiplex PCR, and its TCRdb copy is limited to in-frame clones, with some not included. The table shows a few hundred thousand clones, with 70% to 90% occurring only once. Regarding treatment: 19 received Ad26.COV2.S at low or high dose, single or two shots; a few received placebo; per-sample allocation not given. Samples came from day 63 after the first vaccine or placebo injection. Study observations and caveats: The study found similar non-spike TCR breadth in vaccine and placebo recipients. Using TCR breadth and depth analyses may have led to underestimated total T cell responses.

This clonotype was sampled from a person between 18 and 59 years old who received the Ad26.COV2.S COVID-19 vaccine or a placebo. The V call is TRBV4-3, the J call TRBJ2-7; D is possibly TRBD1 or TRBD2 (6 bases each). This material consisted of peripheral blood, taken in a trial of Ad26.COV2.S vaccine versus placebo. This CDR3 reads CASSRIEGGHEQYF. The CDR3 bases are TGCGCCAGCAGCCGTATCGAGGGGGGCCACGAGCAGTACTTC.